Presented here are 4 T cell receptor beta chains from one specimen sequenced in a study of T cell responses to AZD1222 COVID-19 vaccine. Some clones are missing from TCRdb's copy, which holds only in-frame ones; the method was immunoSEQ multiplex PCR. The sample lists fewer than 100,000 clones, more than 70% occurring once. The specimen was peripheral blood, collected 28 days after the second AZD1222 dose. The receptors come from an adult who received the AZD1222 COVID-19 vaccine.

The chain links TRBV5-4 to TRBJ2-7; 9 bases line up with TRBD2. The CDR3 spans 15 residues. Germline CDR1 reads SGHNT; CDR2 reads YYREEE (reference sequence). V lost 1 base to trimming and J lost 3 bases; unmatched junction nucleotides: 5. CDR3 coding DNA: TGTGCCAGCAGCTTGTTAGCGCGGGAGGGCTACGAGCAGTACTTC. Amino acid sequence: CASSLLAREGYEQYF.

This clone has a single count. The V call is TRBV4-1, the J call TRBJ1-2; D uncertain. Deletions cut 2 bases from V and 6 bases from J, with 16 bases between. This CDR3 is built from 15 residues. From germline, CDR1 is MGHRA and CDR2 YSYEKL. The CDR3 coding sequence is TGCGCCAGCAGCCAAATTCGGAGCCGAAATCATGGCTACACCTTC. It is translated as CASSQIRSRNHGYTF.

V and J are TRBV28 and TRBJ1-1, with a possible D match to TRBD1 (6 bases). V was pared by 6 bases and J by 2 bases, with 13 bases between. The CDR3 spans 14 residues. Germline values: CDR1 MDHEN, CDR2 SYDVKM. The CDR3 nucleotides read TGTGCCAGCAGACGGAACAGGGCCAACACTGAAGCTTTCTTT. Its translation: CASRRNRANTEAFF.

The table lists this clone with a count of one. The chain couples TRBV24-1 to TRBJ2-1, with D possibly being TRBD1 (5 bases). The V end lost 4 bases, the J end lost 6 bases, and 18 bases lay between the germline ends. Germline V lookup: CDR1 KGHDR, CDR2 SFDVKD. The CDR3 runs to 16 residues. The CDR3 spells CATSDPEKGITNEQFF. The CDR3 nucleotides are TGTGCCACCAGTGACCCTGAAAAGGGGATAACCAATGAGCAGTTCTTC.